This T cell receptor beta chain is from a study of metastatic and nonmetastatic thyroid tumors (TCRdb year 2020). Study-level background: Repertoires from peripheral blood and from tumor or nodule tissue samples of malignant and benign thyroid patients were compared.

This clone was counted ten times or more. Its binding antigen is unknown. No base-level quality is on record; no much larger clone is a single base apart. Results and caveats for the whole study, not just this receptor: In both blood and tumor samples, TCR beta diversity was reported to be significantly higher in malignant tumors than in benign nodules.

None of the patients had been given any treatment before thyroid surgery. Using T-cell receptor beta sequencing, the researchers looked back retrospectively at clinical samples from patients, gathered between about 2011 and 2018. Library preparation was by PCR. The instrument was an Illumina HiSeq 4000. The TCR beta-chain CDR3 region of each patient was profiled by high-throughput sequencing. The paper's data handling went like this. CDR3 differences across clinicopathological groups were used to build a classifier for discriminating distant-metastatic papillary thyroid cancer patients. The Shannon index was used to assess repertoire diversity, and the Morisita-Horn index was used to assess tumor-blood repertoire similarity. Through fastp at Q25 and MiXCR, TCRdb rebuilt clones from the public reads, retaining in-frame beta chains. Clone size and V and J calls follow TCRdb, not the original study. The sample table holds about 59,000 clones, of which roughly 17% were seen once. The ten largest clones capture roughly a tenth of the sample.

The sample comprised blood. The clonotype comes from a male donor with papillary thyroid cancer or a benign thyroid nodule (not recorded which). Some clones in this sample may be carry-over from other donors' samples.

The encoded CDR3 is CSARDRGWDNSPLHF. The nucleotides read TGCAGTGCTAGAGATCGGGGTTGGGATAATTCACCCCTCCACTTT. The rearranged segments are TRBV20-1 and TRBJ1-6; the D gene remains uncertain. V drops 0 bases and J drops 5 bases, leaving 11 bases in between. The germline V gene encodes CDR1 DFQATT and CDR2 SNEGSKA (reference sequence). Including the terminal cysteine and phenylalanine, the CDR3 comprises 15 residues. Only the CDR3 portion is preserved as DNA: 45 bases, with reading frame beginning at the first base.